This paragraph covers one T cell receptor (beta chain) sequence. What it recognizes is unknown. These data come from a study of cytomegalovirus exposure and HLA in healthy donors. Study outcomes and limitations: There were reportedly fewer N-insertions in an Asian-associated ancestry cluster than the roughly 700-donor mean, in a later analysis. Later analysis identified several of the most significant clusters that appeared linked to common viral pathogens.

In the PCR, 60 Vbeta and 13 Jbeta primers were used. Here immunoSEQ multiplex PCR was the method, and the copy in TCRdb shows in-frame clones only, minus some. The table includes a few hundred thousand clones, approximately 84% detected once. The sequencing input was PBMCs. This clonotype originated in a woman in her 40s in good health and CMV-seronegative.

The CDR3 protein is CASSSISTVGEQYF. The DNA of the CDR3 is TGTGCCAGCAGCTCCATATCCACCGTCGGGGAGCAGTACTTC. The rearrangement joins TRBV11-2 to TRBJ2-7, with unresolved D. The CDR3 runs to 14 residues. The germline V gene encodes CDR1 SGHAT and CDR2 FQNNGV. V shed 4 bases and J shed 7 bases, with 17 bases lying between them.